The 13 T cell receptor beta chains below come from one sample, sequenced in a study of CD8 T cells in Susac syndrome (dated by TCRdb to about 2019). Library preparation was by the immunoSEQ multiplex PCR assay. RNA was extracted using the RNeasy kit, and roughly 0.45 to 1 microgram was reverse transcribed with random hexamers. The public reads were quality trimmed at Q25 with fastp and then assembled into clones with MiXCR by TCRdb, keeping productive beta chains. CDR3 protein duplicates are merged, each entry listing the most common genes and DNA. The sample table holds 400,000 or so distinct CDR3 sequences, of which about 85% were seen once. The ten largest clones take up under 0.15% of the sample. Sequenced material: CD8+ T cells from PBMCs. These receptors were obtained from a human donor with multiple sclerosis.

V and J are TRBV6-1 and TRBJ2-7; D possibly corresponds to TRBD1 (7 bases). V lost 7 bases and J 2 bases, leaving 21 bases between the germline ends. CDR1 MNHNS and CDR2 SASEGT come from the germline V gene. The CDR3 is made up of 16 amino acids. DNA for the CDR3: TGTGCCAGCAACGAAGGAGGCGGGACAGACCCCTACGAGCAGTACTTC. Translating gives CASNEGGGTDPYEQYF.

The rearrangement uses TRBV4-1 and TRBJ1-5; D unclear. This CDR3 is 14 amino acids long. CDR1 and CDR2 from the germline V gene are MGHRA and YSYEKL. Trimming left V 1 base short and J 9 bases short, with 13 bases between. CDR3: CASSQAEQIWPQHF. CDR3 in DNA: TGCGCCAGCAGCCAAGCAGAACAAATATGGCCCCAGCATTTT.

This chain joins TRBV11-2 and TRBJ2-4; D is possibly TRBD2 (6 bases). Trimming took off 8 bases at V and 1 base at J, with 12 bases between the two ends. The CDR3 spans 14 residues. Germline V gives CDR1 SGHAT, CDR2 FQNNGV. CDR3 bases: TGTGCCAGCCCCCGGAGGGCCGCCAAAAACATTCAGTACTTC. It yields the protein CASPRRAAKNIQYF.

This CDR3 reads CASSLIGSINEKLFF. CDR3 in DNA: TGTGCCAGCAGCTTAATTGGATCGATTAATGAAAAACTGTTTTTT. V and J are TRBV11-2 and TRBJ1-4; D call uncertain. The CDR3 loop spans 15 amino acids. The V and J ends lost 2 bases and 4 bases respectively, with 11 bases between them. Germline-derived CDR1 and CDR2 are SGHAT and FQNNGV.

This sequence joins TRBV2 and TRBJ2-1, with a possible D match to TRBD2 (6 bases). Trimming pared 6 bases from V and 0 bases from J, leaving 12 bases between. Looked up from germline, CDR1 is SNHLY and CDR2 is FYNNEI. The CDR3 contains 15 residues. For the CDR3, the DNA is TGTGCCAGCAGGCTCGTCGGGAGCTCCTACAATGAGCAGTTCTTC. It is translated as CASRLVGSSYNEQFF.

Regarding this clonotype: Because the CDR3 is missing its conserved closing phenylalanine or tryptophan, this is likely a read error. The chain recombines TRBV9 with TRBJ1-2, with D tentatively TRBD1 (5 bases). Trimming took 3 bases from V and 2 from J, leaving 14 bases between them. Germline assignment: CDR1 SGDLS and CDR2 YYNGEE. The CDR3 has 15 amino acids. CDR3 DNA: TGTGCCAGCAGCGCCCCCCAGGAGGGGAACTATGGCTACACCCTC. Its protein product is CASSAPQEGNYGYTL.

This clonotype was detected only a few times. The V call is TRBV5-4, the J call TRBJ2-1, with D possibly being TRBD2 (5 bases). Germline CDR1 SGHNT, CDR2 YYREEE (reference sequence). The CDR3 extends over 12 amino acids. V lost 4 bases, J lost 7 bases, and 9 bases lay in between. Here the CDR3 DNA reads TGTGCCAGCAGCGCGGACTCTAATGAGCAGTTCTTC. It is translated as CASSADSNEQFF.

The sample holds one count of this clonotype. The chain has TRBV27 and TRBJ1-1; D unclear. The CDR3 is 16 residues long. Trimming shortened V by 5 bases and J by 4 bases, and 20 bases separated the two germline ends. The V gene's germline CDR1 is MNHEY and CDR2 SMNVEV (reference sequence). Here the CDR3 DNA reads TGTGCCAGCAGTACCCCGGGCCGGACCGGGAGCACTGAAGCTTTCTTT. Amino acid sequence: CASSTPGRTGSTEAFF.

Turning to this clonotype: At one of its ends the junction is not consistent with the germline gene, which may arise from a read error. This chain connects TRBV2 to TRBJ2-5; D unclear. This CDR3 region has 13 residues. Per the germline V gene, CDR1 is SNHLY and CDR2 is FYNNEI. CDR3 in DNA: TGTGCCGCAATCGGCTTCGATCAAGAGACCCAGCACTTC. It specifies CAAIGFDQETQHF.

J is TRBJ2-5 and V is TRBV7-9, with 9 bases aligning to TRBD1. The CDR3 is 17 amino acids. The junction had 11 bases not matched to a gene; V was cut back by 2 bases and J by 4 bases. CDR1 and CDR2 from the germline V gene are SEHNR and FQNEAQ (reference sequence). The CDR3 region is CASSLNRGLGWIETQYF. DNA for the CDR3: TGTGCCAGCAGCTTAAACAGGGGGCTAGGGTGGATAGAGACCCAGTACTTC.

The chain couples TRBV6-2 or TRBV6-3 to TRBJ2-1; D may be TRBD2 (6 bases). The CDR3 loop spans 17 amino acids. CDR1 and CDR2 (germline): MNHEY, SVGEGT. Between the trimmed V and J ends, which lost 0 bases and 2 bases, there was a span of 14 bases. The CDR3 reads CASSYSIADDPYNEQFF. DNA for the CDR3: TGTGCCAGCAGTTACTCGATAGCGGACGACCCCTACAATGAGCAGTTCTTC.

J is TRBJ1-5 and V is TRBV27; perhaps TRBD1 as D (6 bases). The CDR3 sequence is 14 residues long. V lost 2 bases and J lost 3, with 8 bases in between. Per germline, CDR1 MNHEY and CDR2 SMNVEV (reference sequence). CDR3 amino acids: CASSLRGYNQPQHF. DNA for the CDR3: TGTGCCAGCAGTTTAAGGGGGTACAATCAGCCCCAGCATTTT.

The chain is built from TRBV29-1 and TRBJ2-7; TRBD2 aligns across 15 bases. After removal of 4 bases from V and 6 bases from J, the junction contained 16 bases not matched to a gene. CDR1 is SQVTM and CDR2 is ANQGSEA in the germline V gene. This CDR3 spans 18 amino acids. This CDR3 is CSVVWTSGRAAVSGEQYF. Written as DNA, the CDR3 is TGCAGCGTTGTGTGGACTAGCGGGAGGGCGGCGGTGTCTGGCGAGCAGTACTTC.